A single sample is the source of the 20 T cell receptor beta chains below, sequenced in a study of CD8+ T cells in alopecia areata. cDNA serving as the sequencing template came from extracted, reverse transcribed RNA. Using immunoSEQ multiplex PCR, the repertoire was profiled, and TCRdb retains in-frame clones only, with some absent. The repertoire holds about 270,000 clones, with over 45% as singletons. Treatment: oral pan-JAK inhibitor, 5-10 mg twice daily. This specimen consisted of CD4+ T cells sorted from blood, obtained around week 54, from a patient treated with tofacitinib. The receptors here all came from a human donor with alopecia areata.

This clone came up a few times. The chain combines TRBV12-5 with TRBJ1-1, with D unresolved. Germline V lookup: CDR1 LGHNT, CDR2 FRNRAP. The V and J ends lost 2 bases and 7 bases respectively, with 8 bases between them. The CDR3 sequence is 12 residues long. CDR3 in amino acids: CASGLSAGEAFF. The CDR3 coding sequence is TGTGCTAGTGGTTTGTCAGCTGGTGAAGCTTTCTTT.

The J gene is TRBJ1-1, the V gene TRBV29-1, with D hard to call. The V end was cut by 6 bases, the J end by 4 bases, with 18 bases between. The CDR3 runs to 14 residues. Germline values: CDR1 SQVTM, CDR2 ANQGSEA. DNA of the CDR3: TGCAGCGTGAACCTACAGTTCGCTCCCACTGAAGCTTTCTTT. Translation gives CSVNLQFAPTEAFF.

The V call is TRBV25-1, the J call TRBJ2-1, with TRBD2 matching 8 bases. Per germline, CDR1 MGHDK and CDR2 SYGVNS. Losses at the gene ends were 3 bases for V and 8 bases for J; bases not matched to a gene: 9. The CDR3 contains 15 residues. CDR3 sequence (DNA): TGTGCCAGCAGTGAGGTGGTCGGGGGGGCGGATGAGCAGTTCTTC. The encoded protein is CASSEVVGGADEQFF. The entire variable domain, with the rest obtained from reference TRBV25-1 and TRBJ2-1, is as follows: EADIYQTPRYLVIGTGKKITLECSQTMGHDKMYWYQQDPGMELHLIHYSYGVNSTEKGDLSSESTVSRIRTEHFPLTLESARPSHTSQYLCASSEVVGGADEQFFGPGTRLTVL.

This chain links TRBV5-6 with TRBJ2-1; TRBD1 or TRBD2 may be the D gene (6 bases each). The CDR3 consists of 15 residues. Germline V gene data show CDR1 as SGHDT and CDR2 as YYEEEE. Between the trimmed V and J ends, which lost 3 bases and 3 bases, there was a span of 13 bases. Here the CDR3 reads CASSSRGVFYNEQFF. The DNA for the CDR3 is TGTGCCAGCAGCTCGAGGGGGGTTTTCTACAATGAGCAGTTCTTC.

This clone was counted once. In the same sample, other DNA sequences code for this CDR3. The chain is built from TRBV15 and TRBJ1-1, with TRBD1 matching 8 bases. CDR3 length equals 15 residues. In germline, CDR1 is LNHNV, CDR2 YYDKDF (reference sequence). After removal of 1 base from V and 1 base from J, the junction contained 2 bases not matched to a gene. Here the CDR3 reads CATSRGGTGNTEAFF. The DNA of the CDR3 is TGTGCCACCAGCAGAGGAGGGACAGGGAACACTGAAGCTTTCTTT.

The chain recombines TRBV5-6 with TRBJ2-4, with 10 bases lining up with TRBD1. Trimming took 4 bases from V and 6 from J; bases not matched to a gene: 4. Germline CDR1 and CDR2: SGHDT and YYEEEE. This CDR3 region has 14 residues. CDR3 sequence (DNA): TGTGCCAGCAGCAACCGGGACAGGGGAAACATTCAGTACTTC. It yields the protein CASSNRDRGNIQYF.

This clone was seen only a few times. The chain uses TRBV6-1 and TRBJ1-3; D may be TRBD1 (6 bases). Germline V gene sequence: CDR1 MNHNS, CDR2 SASEGT. The CDR3 consists of 14 residues. V lost 3 bases, J lost 3 bases, and 9 bases lay in between. CDR3 nucleotides: TGTGCCAGCAGTGACCAGGGGATTGGAAACACCATATATTTT. It encodes CASSDQGIGNTIYF.

This rearrangement joins TRBV29-1 to TRBJ1-1; D gene ambiguous. The V end lost 3 bases, the J end lost 11 bases, and 4 bases lay between the germline ends. Germline-derived CDR1 and CDR2 are SQVTM and ANQGSEA. The CDR3 totals 8 residues. CDR3 in DNA: TGCAGCGTTGATAAGGCTTTCTTT. It is translated as CSVDKAFF. The entire variable domain, with the rest obtained from reference TRBV29-1 and TRBJ1-1, is as follows: SAVISQKPSRDICQRGTSLTIQCQVDSQVTMMFWYRQQPGQSLTLIATANQGSEATYESGFVIDKFPISRPNLTFSTLTVSNMSPEDSSIYLCSVDKAFFGQGTRLTVV.

J is TRBJ1-5 and V is TRBV11-2; D is possibly TRBD1 (5 bases). The CDR3 has 17 amino acids. The V gene lost 3 bases and the J gene lost 2 bases, with 17 bases spanning the gap. CDR1 and CDR2 (germline): SGHAT, FQNNGV. This CDR3 is CASSLRDGPRGNQPQHF. The CDR3 bases are TGTGCCAGCAGCTTGAGGGACGGACCTCGGGGCAATCAGCCCCAGCATTTT.

J is TRBJ2-5 and V is TRBV29-1, with D unclear. The V end lost 2 bases, the J end lost 2 bases, and 9 bases lay between the germline ends. The CDR3 contains 13 residues. The germline V gene encodes CDR1 SQVTM and CDR2 ANQGSEA. CDR3 region: CSVETIVQETQYF. The CDR3 region has the DNA TGCAGCGTTGAAACCATAGTTCAAGAGACCCAGTACTTC.

The rearrangement joins TRBV5-6 to TRBJ2-7; 9 bases align to TRBD2. This CDR3 region has 15 residues. Trimming took 6 bases from V and 1 from J; bases not matched to a gene: 8. The germline V gene encodes CDR1 SGHDT and CDR2 YYEEEE. CDR3 coding DNA: TGTGCCAGCAACTCTTTAGCGGGGGCTTCCTACGAGCAGTACTTC. Its protein is CASNSLAGASYEQYF.

Only a few counts were recorded for this clone. The chain couples TRBV6-5 to TRBJ1-2; D might be TRBD1 (6 bases). Germline values: CDR1 MNHEY, CDR2 SVGAGI. The ends were cut back, 4 bases at V and 5 bases at J, with 11 bases in the middle. The CDR3 is 13 amino acids. The CDR3 sequence is CASSSRQGYGYTF. In nucleotides, the CDR3 is TGTGCCAGCAGTTCCAGGCAGGGGTATGGCTACACCTTC.

This rearrangement joins TRBV9 to TRBJ1-2; D is unresolved. CDR1 and CDR2 from the germline V gene are SGDLS and YYNGEE. This CDR3 has 15 amino acids. V lost 0 bases and J 3 bases, leaving 12 bases between the germline ends. The CDR3 loop is CASSVEGTRYYGYTF. In DNA, the CDR3 is TGTGCCAGCAGCGTAGAAGGAACTCGGTACTATGGCTACACCTTC.

V usage is TRBV29-1 and J usage is TRBJ1-1; a possible D gene is TRBD1 (5 bases). The CDR3 runs 12 residues. CDR1 SQVTM and CDR2 ANQGSEA come from the germline V gene. V was trimmed by 7 bases and J by 3 bases, leaving 12 bases between them. The CDR3: CSGTDTDTEAFF. The DNA of the CDR3 is TGCAGCGGGACGGACACAGACACTGAAGCTTTCTTT.

The chain uses TRBV30 and TRBJ2-2; no firm D call. V lost 0 bases to trimming and J lost 5 bases, with 10 bases between them. The CDR3 runs 14 residues. The germline V gene encodes CDR1 GTSNPN and CDR2 SVGIG (reference sequence). The CDR3 DNA reads as TGTGCCTGGAGTGTACTACATTCAACCGGGGAGCTGTTTTTT. Translation gives CAWSVLHSTGELFF.

Of note for this clone: The identical CDR3 is also encoded by other nucleotide sequences in the sample. This chain joins TRBV30 and TRBJ1-2; no firm D call. Trimming stripped 1 base from V and 2 bases from J, with 2 bases between. There are 11 residues in the CDR3. CDR1 is GTSNPN and CDR2 is SVGIG in the germline V gene (reference sequence). The CDR3 bases are TGTGCCTGGAGTGGGAACTATGGCTACACCTTC. Encoded protein: CAWSGNYGYTF.

The chain is built from TRBV20-1 and TRBJ2-3; the match to TRBD1 covers 7 bases. Germline assignment: CDR1 DFQATT and CDR2 SNEGSKA (reference sequence). Trimming removed 6 bases from V and 6 bases from J; junction bases left unmatched: 3. The CDR3 has 11 amino acids. The CDR3, as DNA: TGCAGTGCCCCAGGGGGTGATACGCAGTATTTT. It specifies CSAPGGDTQYF.

The J gene is TRBJ1-2, the V gene TRBV27; D unresolved. From germline, CDR1 is MNHEY and CDR2 SMNVEV (reference sequence). V was cut by 5 bases and J by 8 bases, with 21 bases left in between. The CDR3 length is 15 residues. The CDR3 DNA reads as TGTGCCAGCAGTGACAAATACGGCTCTGGGTGGGGCTACACCTTC. Its protein product is CASSDKYGSGWGYTF.

This sequence joins TRBV6-5 and TRBJ2-7; 9 nucleotides agree with TRBD1. The CDR3 contains 12 residues. V trimming: 0 bases; J trimming: 12 bases; junction bases outside the gene matches: 3. The V gene's germline CDR1 is MNHEY and CDR2 SVGAGI. This chain's CDR3 is CASSYSTGGRYF. The CDR3 coding sequence is TGTGCCAGCAGTTACTCAACAGGGGGCAGGTACTTC.

The sample holds one count of this clone. J is TRBJ2-7 and V is TRBV23-1; 7 bases align to TRBD1. TRBV23-1 is an open reading frame whose function is uncertain. V shed 4 bases, J shed 4 bases, and the junction held 1 base outside the gene matches. The CDR3 has 12 amino acids. The CDR3 nucleotides are TGCGCCAGCAGTCGCAGGGGGTACGAGCAGTACTTC. Encoded protein: CASSRRGYEQYF.